This T cell receptor (beta chain) was sequenced in a study of T cell responses to AZD1222 COVID-19 vaccine. Only in-frame clones appear in the TCRdb table, and some are missing; sequencing was by immunoSEQ multiplex PCR. The data contain 150,000 to 200,000 clones, 75% to 90% of them singletons. Germline V gene sequence: CDR1 SGHRS, CDR2 YFSETQ. The CDR3 sequence is 14 residues long. Trimming removed 4 bases from V and 11 bases from J; junction bases left unmatched: 6. V usage is TRBV5-1 and J usage is TRBJ1-4; 12 bases map to TRBD1. The source was peripheral blood, collected on day 0 of MenACWY control vaccination. The clonotype comes from an adult in good health. The CDR3 nucleotides read TGCGCCAGCAGCCCGGGACAGGGGGCGCGGAAACTGTTTTTT. This encodes CASSPGQGARKLFF.